This is a list of T cell receptor beta chains from one sample in a study of beta chain features in type 1 diabetes. Here immunoSEQ multiplex PCR was the method, and the copy in TCRdb shows in-frame clones only, minus some. In the table there are 350,000 to 450,000 clones, more than 12% of which are singletons. Sequencing used naive CD4+ T cells from blood. The receptors were sampled from a young woman in good health. CDR3s include the opening cysteine and the closing phenylalanine or tryptophan. The order of the fields is J gene, clone size, V gene, D gene, CDR3 protein, CDR3 DNA. The D gene is left open where the match is weak. Size is stated for part of the rows, as once, few or many counts, or as a class when the clone is expanded.

j_call: TRBJ1-2
clone_size: NA
v_call: TRBV7-2
d_call: TRBD1
cdr3_aa: CASSVSPSFTGGNGYTF
cdr3_nt: TGTGCCAGCAGCGTTAGTCCCTCCTTCACAGGGGGCAATGGCTACACCTTC

j_call: TRBJ2-1
clone_size: NA
v_call: TRBV7-2
d_call: TRBD2
cdr3_aa: CASSPRTSGIYNEQFF
cdr3_nt: TGTGCCAGCAGCCCTAGGACTAGCGGGATTTACAATGAGCAGTTCTTC

j_call: TRBJ2-5
clone_size: NA
v_call: TRBV13
d_call: NA
cdr3_aa: CASSRRDFQETQYF
cdr3_nt: TGTGCCAGCAGCCGTAGGGACTTCCAAGAGACCCAGTACTTC

j_call: TRBJ2-2
clone_size: NA
v_call: TRBV29-1
d_call: NA
cdr3_aa: CSVKYREHTGELFF
cdr3_nt: TGCAGCGTGAAATACAGGGAGCACACCGGGGAGCTGTTTTTT

j_call: TRBJ2-3
clone_size: NA
v_call: TRBV6-4
d_call: TRBD2
cdr3_aa: CASSASRLAGGTDTQYF
cdr3_nt: TGTGCCAGCAGTGCTTCGCGGTTAGCGGGTGGCACAGATACGCAGTATTTT

j_call: TRBJ1-2
clone_size: NA
v_call: TRBV11-2
d_call: TRBD1
cdr3_aa: CASSLASSGGVYGYTF
cdr3_nt: TGTGCCAGCAGCTTAGCCTCATCAGGGGGCGTGTATGGCTACACCTTC

j_call: TRBJ1-2
clone_size: NA
v_call: TRBV2
d_call: NA
cdr3_aa: CASSRQGDSGYTF
cdr3_nt: TGTGCCAGCAGTCGTCAGGGCGACAGCGGCTACACCTTC

j_call: TRBJ2-1
clone_size: NA
v_call: TRBV19
d_call: NA
cdr3_aa: CASRAGGEQFF
cdr3_nt: TGTGCCAGTCGGGCGGGTGGTGAGCAGTTCTTC

j_call: TRBJ1-1
clone_size: NA
v_call: TRBV6-5
d_call: NA
cdr3_aa: CASSYSKRSMNTEAFF
cdr3_nt: TGTGCCAGCAGTTACTCGAAACGGTCCATGAACACTGAAGCTTTCTTT

j_call: TRBJ2-7
clone_size: few
v_call: TRBV6-5
d_call: TRBD1
cdr3_aa: CASSYMRQGYEQYF
cdr3_nt: TGTGCCAGCAGTTACATGAGACAGGGGTACGAGCAGTACTTC

j_call: TRBJ2-1
clone_size: NA
v_call: TRBV29-1
d_call: NA
cdr3_aa: CSVERGYNEQFF
cdr3_nt: TGCAGCGTTGAAAGGGGCTACAATGAGCAGTTCTTC

j_call: TRBJ2-3
clone_size: few
v_call: TRBV18
d_call: TRBD2
cdr3_aa: CASSPRQGGGTDTQYF
cdr3_nt: TGTGCCAGCTCACCACGGCAGGGAGGGGGCACAGATACGCAGTATTTT

j_call: TRBJ1-5
clone_size: NA
v_call: TRBV2
d_call: TRBD1
cdr3_aa: CASSDRTGGNQPQHF
cdr3_nt: TGTGCCAGCAGTGACAGGACAGGGGGCAATCAGCCCCAGCATTTT

j_call: TRBJ2-5
clone_size: NA
v_call: TRBV5-1
d_call: TRBD2
cdr3_aa: CASSLGDLAGEETQYF
cdr3_nt: TGCGCCAGCAGCTTGGGGGATCTAGCGGGAGAAGAGACCCAGTACTTC

j_call: TRBJ2-1
clone_size: few
v_call: TRBV2
d_call: TRBD1
cdr3_aa: CASSPIDRGGYNEQFF
cdr3_nt: TGTGCCAGCAGCCCCATTGACAGGGGAGGATACAATGAGCAGTTCTTC

j_call: TRBJ1-1
clone_size: few
v_call: TRBV6-1
d_call: NA
cdr3_aa: CASSLFDTEAFF
cdr3_nt: TGTGCCAGCAGCCTCTTCGACACTGAAGCTTTCTTT

j_call: TRBJ2-1
clone_size: few
v_call: TRBV30
d_call: NA
cdr3_aa: CAWRGGSSYNEQFF
cdr3_nt: TGTGCCTGGAGAGGCGGAAGCTCCTACAATGAGCAGTTCTTC